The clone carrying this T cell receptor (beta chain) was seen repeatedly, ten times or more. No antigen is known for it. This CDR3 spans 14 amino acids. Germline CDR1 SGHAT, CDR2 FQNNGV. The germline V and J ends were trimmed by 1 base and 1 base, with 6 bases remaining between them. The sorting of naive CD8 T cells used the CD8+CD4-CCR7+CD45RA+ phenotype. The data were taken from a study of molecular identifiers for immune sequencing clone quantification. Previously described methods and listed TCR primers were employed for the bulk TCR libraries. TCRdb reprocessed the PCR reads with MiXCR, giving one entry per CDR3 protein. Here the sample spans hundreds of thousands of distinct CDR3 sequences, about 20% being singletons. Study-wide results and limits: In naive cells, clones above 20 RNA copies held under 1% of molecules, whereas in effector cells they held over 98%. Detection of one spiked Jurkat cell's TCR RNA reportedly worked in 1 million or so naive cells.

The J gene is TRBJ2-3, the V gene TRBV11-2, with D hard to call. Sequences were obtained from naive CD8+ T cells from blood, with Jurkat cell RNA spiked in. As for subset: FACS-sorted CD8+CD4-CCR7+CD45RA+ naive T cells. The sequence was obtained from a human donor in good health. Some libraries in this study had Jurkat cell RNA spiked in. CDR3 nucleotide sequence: TGTGCCAGCAGCTTAGTCCAGGGCACAGATACGCAGTATTTT. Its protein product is CASSLVQGTDTQYF.